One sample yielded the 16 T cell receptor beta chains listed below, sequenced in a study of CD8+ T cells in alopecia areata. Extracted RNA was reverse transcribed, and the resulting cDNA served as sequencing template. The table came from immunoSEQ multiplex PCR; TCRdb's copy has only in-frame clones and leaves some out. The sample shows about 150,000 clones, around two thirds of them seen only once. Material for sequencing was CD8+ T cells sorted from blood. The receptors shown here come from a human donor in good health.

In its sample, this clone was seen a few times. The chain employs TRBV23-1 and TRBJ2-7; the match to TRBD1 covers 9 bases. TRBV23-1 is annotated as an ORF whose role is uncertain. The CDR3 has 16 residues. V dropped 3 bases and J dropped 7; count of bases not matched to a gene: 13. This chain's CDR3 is CASSQYGDRASKEQYF. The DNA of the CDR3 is TGCGCCAGCAGTCAGTATGGGGACAGGGCGTCTAAGGAGCAGTACTTC.

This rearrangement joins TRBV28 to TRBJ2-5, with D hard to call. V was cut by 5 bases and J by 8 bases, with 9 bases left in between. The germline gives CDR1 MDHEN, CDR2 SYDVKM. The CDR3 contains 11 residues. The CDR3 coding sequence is TGTGCCAGCAGTCCCGGACGTACCCAGTACTTC. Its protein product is CASSPGRTQYF.

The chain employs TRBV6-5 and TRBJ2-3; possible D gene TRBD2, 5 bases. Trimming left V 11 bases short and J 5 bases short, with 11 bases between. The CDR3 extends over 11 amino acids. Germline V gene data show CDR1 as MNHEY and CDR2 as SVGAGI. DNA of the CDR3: TGTGCCGTTCGCGCGGGAGATACGCAGTATTTT. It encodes CAVRAGDTQYF.

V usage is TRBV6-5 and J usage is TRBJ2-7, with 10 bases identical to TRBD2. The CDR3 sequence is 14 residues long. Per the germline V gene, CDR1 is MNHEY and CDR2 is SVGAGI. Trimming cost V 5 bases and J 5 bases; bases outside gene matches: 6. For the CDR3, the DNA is TGTGCCAGCAGTCTAGCGGGAGAAACCAACGAGCAGTACTTC. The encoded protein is CASSLAGETNEQYF.

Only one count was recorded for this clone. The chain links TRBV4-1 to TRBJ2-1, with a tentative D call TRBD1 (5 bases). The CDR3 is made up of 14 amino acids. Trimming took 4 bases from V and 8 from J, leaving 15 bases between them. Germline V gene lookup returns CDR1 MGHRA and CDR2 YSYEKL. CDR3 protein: CASSRDPRVDEQFF. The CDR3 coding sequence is TGCGCCAGCAGCCGTGACCCCAGGGTCGATGAGCAGTTCTTC.

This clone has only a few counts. DNA for the CDR3: TGTGCCAGCAGCAAGTCCGGGACACCTGCAGAAAAACTGTTTTTT. This encodes CASSKSGTPAEKLFF. The chain recombines TRBV11-2 with TRBJ1-4, with TRBD1 as a possible D gene (6 bases). V lost 5 bases to trimming and J lost 8 bases, with 18 bases between them. Germline CDR1 reads SGHAT; CDR2 reads FQNNGV. The CDR3 spans 15 residues. The entire variable domain, with the rest obtained from reference TRBV11-2 and TRBJ1-4, is as follows: EAGVAQSPRYKIIEKRQSVAFWCNPISGHATLYWYQQILGQGPKLLIQFQNNGVVDDSQLPKDRFSAERLKGVDSTLKIQPAKLEDSAVYLCASSKSGTPAEKLFFGSGTQLSVL.

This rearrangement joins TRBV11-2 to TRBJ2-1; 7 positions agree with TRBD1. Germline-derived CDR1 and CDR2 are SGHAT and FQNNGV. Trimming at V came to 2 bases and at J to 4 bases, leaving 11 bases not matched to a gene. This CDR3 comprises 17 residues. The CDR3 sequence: CASSLNLGTVSYNEQFF. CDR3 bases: TGTGCCAGCAGCTTAAATTTGGGGACAGTATCTTACAATGAGCAGTTCTTC. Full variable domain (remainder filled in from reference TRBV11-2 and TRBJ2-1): EAGVAQSPRYKIIEKRQSVAFWCNPISGHATLYWYQQILGQGPKLLIQFQNNGVVDDSQLPKDRFSAERLKGVDSTLKIQPAKLEDSAVYLCASSLNLGTVSYNEQFFGPGTRLTVL.

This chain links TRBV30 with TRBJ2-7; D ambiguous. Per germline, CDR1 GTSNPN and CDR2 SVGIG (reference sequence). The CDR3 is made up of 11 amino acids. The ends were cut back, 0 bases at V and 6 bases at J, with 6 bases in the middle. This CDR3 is CAWSVLSEQYF. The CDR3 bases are TGTGCCTGGAGTGTACTCAGCGAGCAGTACTTC.

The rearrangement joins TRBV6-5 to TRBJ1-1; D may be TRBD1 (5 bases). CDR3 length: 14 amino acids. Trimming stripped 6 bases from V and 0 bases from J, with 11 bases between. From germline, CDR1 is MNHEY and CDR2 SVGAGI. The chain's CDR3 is CASSPDRLNTEAFF. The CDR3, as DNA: TGTGCCAGCAGCCCTGACAGATTGAACACTGAAGCTTTCTTT.

CDR3 amino acids: CASLSGGEQYF. The DNA for the CDR3 is TGTGCCAGCCTGTCCGGGGGTGAGCAGTACTTC. The V call is TRBV6-6, the J call TRBJ2-7; maybe TRBD2 (6 bases). In germline, CDR1 is MNHNY, CDR2 SVGAGI (reference sequence). The germline V and J ends were trimmed by 8 bases and 7 bases, with 12 bases remaining between them. The CDR3 is made up of 11 amino acids.

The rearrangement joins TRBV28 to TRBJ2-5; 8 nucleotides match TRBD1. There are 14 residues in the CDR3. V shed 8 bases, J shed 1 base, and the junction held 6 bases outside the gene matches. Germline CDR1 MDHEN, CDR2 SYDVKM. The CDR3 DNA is TGTGCCAGCGTCGACAGGGGCTTCCAAGAGACCCAGTACTTC. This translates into CASVDRGFQETQYF.

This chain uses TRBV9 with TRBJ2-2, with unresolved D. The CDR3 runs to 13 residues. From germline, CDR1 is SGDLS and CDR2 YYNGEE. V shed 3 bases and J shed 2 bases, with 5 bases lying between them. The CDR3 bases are TGTGCCAGCAGCGCCGTAAACACCGGGGAGCTGTTTTTT. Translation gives CASSAVNTGELFF.

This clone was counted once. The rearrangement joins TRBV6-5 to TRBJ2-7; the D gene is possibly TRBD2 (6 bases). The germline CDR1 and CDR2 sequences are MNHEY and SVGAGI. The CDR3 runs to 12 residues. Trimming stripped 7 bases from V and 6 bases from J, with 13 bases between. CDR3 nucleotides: TGTGCCAGCACCGAAAGGCGGGGCGAGCAGTACTTC. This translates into CASTERRGEQYF.

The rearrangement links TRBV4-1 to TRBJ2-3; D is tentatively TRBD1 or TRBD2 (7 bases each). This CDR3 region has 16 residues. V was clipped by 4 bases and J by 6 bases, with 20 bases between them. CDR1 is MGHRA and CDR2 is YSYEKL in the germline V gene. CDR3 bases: TGCGCCAGCAGCCGCCATCCCAGGGAGGGGGCCGATACGCAGTATTTT. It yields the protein CASSRHPREGADTQYF.

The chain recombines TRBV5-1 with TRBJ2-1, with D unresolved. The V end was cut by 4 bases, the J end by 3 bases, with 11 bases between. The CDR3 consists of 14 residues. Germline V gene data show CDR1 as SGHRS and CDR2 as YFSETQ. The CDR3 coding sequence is TGCGCCAGCAGCCTGGACGGTATCTACAATGAGCAGTTCTTC. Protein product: CASSLDGIYNEQFF.

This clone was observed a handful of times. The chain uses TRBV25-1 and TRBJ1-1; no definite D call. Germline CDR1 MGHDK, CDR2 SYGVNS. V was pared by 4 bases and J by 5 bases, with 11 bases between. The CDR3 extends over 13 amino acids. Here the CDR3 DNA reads TGTGCCAGCAGTGGTCGGAAGAAGACTGAAGCTTTCTTT. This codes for CASSGRKKTEAFF.